The 3 T cell receptor beta chains listed next were all sequenced from one sample in a study of CXCR3-negative and CXCR3-positive naive CD8 T cells. The authors made the TRB cDNA libraries by 5' RACE using UMI labels. Reprocessing the 5' RACE reads, TCRdb reports a single entry for every CDR3 protein and omits DNA. The data show over 80,000 distinct CDR3 sequences, and the top ten clones hold about 1.6%. What was sequenced was naive CXCR3- CD8+ T cells from blood. Subset of the sample: CD45RO-CCR7+CD27+CD95- naive CD8+ T cells lacking CXCR3 (TNR3-). These receptor sequences come from a human donor in good health. Some clones in this sample may be carry-over from other donors' samples.

The chain recombines TRBV7-9 with TRBJ2-7; TCRdb's D call of TRBD1 is untestable without DNA. The CDR3 runs to 15 residues. Germline CDR1 SEHNR, CDR2 FQNEAQ (reference sequence). CDR3 region: CASSQPETGVYEQYF.

The chain recombines TRBV7-2 with TRBJ2-1; checking the TCRdb D call of TRBD2 is not possible without DNA. Germline-derived CDR1 and CDR2 are SGHTA and FQGNSA. This CDR3 contains 15 residues. The CDR3 loop is CASSLAGPSYNEQFF.

V gene TRBV5-1 combines with J gene TRBJ2-7; TCRdb selects TRBD1, and the lack of DNA leaves this call unchecked. CDR3 length: 15 residues. The germline V gene has CDR1 SGHRS and CDR2 YFSETQ. The CDR3 reads CASRPWAGNPYEQYF.